This T cell receptor beta chain was found in a study of T cells in Graves' hyperthyroidism and ophthalmopathy. General study findings and limits: Within blood appeared most thyroid clonotypes that had expanded above 0.001.

The CDR3 covers 15 residues. Germline CDR1 reads KGHDR; CDR2 reads SFDVKD. Trimming took 2 bases from V and 7 from J; bases not matched to a gene: 3. Regions amplified from RNA transcripts were the TCR beta CDR3 regions. First-round RT-PCR with HTBI primers amplified the TCR CDR3 region. TCRdb independently ran MiXCR on the multiplex PCR reads; one entry per CDR3 protein. The table has about 600,000 distinct CDR3 sequences, roughly 16% seen once. This clonotype came up many times. What it binds is not known. The chain combines TRBV24-1 with TRBJ2-1; 11 bases line up with TRBD1. The TCR sequence derives from a woman aged 40 to 49 with Graves' ophthalmopathy. The sequenced sample consisted of blood. CDR3 loop: CATSDSGDRGNEQFF. The CDR3 region has the DNA TGTGCCACCAGTGATTCAGGGGACAGGGGGAATGAGCAGTTCTTC.